The entry below gives a single T cell receptor beta chain sequence along with its context. This specimen belongs to a study of blood T cell repertoires in COVID-19. Some clones are missing from TCRdb's copy, which holds only in-frame ones; the method was immunoSEQ multiplex PCR. The table lists roughly 150,000 clones, 86% of them singletons. This CDR3 region has 14 residues. J was trimmed by 10 bases and V by 0 bases; bases with no gene match: 7. Germline V gene sequence: CDR1 SGHRS, CDR2 YFSETQ. Grouping used clinical history reported by participants in a survey and questionnaire. Two negative PCRs, clearance, or symptom resolution characterized the recovered Cohort 3 donors.

V and J are TRBV5-1 and TRBJ1-5, with 7 bases that match TRBD1. The material sequenced was PBMCs or T cells enriched from blood (not recorded which). The receptor's source is a man between 50 and 59 years old who had recovered from COVID-19. CDR3 in amino acids: CASSLEGGAGPQHF. CDR3 nucleotides: TGCGCCAGCAGCTTGGAAGGGGGCGCCGGACCCCAGCATTTT.